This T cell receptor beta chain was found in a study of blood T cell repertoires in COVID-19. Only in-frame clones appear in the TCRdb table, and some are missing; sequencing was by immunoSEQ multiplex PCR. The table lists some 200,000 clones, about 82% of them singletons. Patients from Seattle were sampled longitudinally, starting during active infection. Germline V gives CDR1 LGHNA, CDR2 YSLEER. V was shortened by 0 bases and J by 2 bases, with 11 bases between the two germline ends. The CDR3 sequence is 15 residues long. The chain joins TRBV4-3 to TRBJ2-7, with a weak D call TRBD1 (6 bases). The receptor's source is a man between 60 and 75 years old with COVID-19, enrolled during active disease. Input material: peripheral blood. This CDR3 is CASSQEDSFAYEQYF. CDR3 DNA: TGCGCCAGCAGCCAAGAGGACAGCTTCGCCTACGAGCAGTACTTC.